Below, 26 T cell receptor beta chains from the same sample are listed, as sequenced in a study of OX40 agonist ivuxolimab in advanced cancers. Profiled with immunoSEQ multiplex PCR; TCRdb holds only in-frame clones, not every one. The sample has 75,000 to 85,000 clones; roughly 84% are singletons. Sequencing used CD4+ or CD8+ T cells sorted from blood, obtained in a trial of the OX40 agonist ivuxolimab. All receptors derive from an adult with an advanced solid tumor such as melanoma, head and neck, liver or kidney cancer.

This rearrangement joins TRBV18 to TRBJ1-4; a possible D gene is TRBD1 (6 bases). This CDR3 has 15 amino acids. Germline CDR1 is KGHSH and CDR2 is LQKENI. The V and J ends lost 0 bases and 8 bases respectively, with 13 bases between them. CDR3 amino acids: CASSPPAGDGEKLFF. Written as DNA, the CDR3 is TGTGCCAGCTCACCACCGGCAGGGGATGGGGAAAAACTGTTTTTT.

The chain links TRBV5-1 to TRBJ1-3; tentatively, D is TRBD1 (6 bases). The CDR3 contains 18 residues. Germline CDR1 SGHRS, CDR2 YFSETQ. V lost 0 bases to trimming and J lost 1 base, with 17 bases between them. The CDR3 DNA reads TGCGCCAGCAGCTTGGATCCTGTACAGGGCCGTTCTGGAAACACCATATATTTT. It translates to CASSLDPVQGRSGNTIYF.

The V gene is TRBV7-9, the J gene TRBJ2-7; D not certain. V shed 4 bases and J shed 2 bases, with 9 bases lying between them. Germline V CDR1 and CDR2: SEHNR, FQNEAQ (reference sequence). The CDR3 consists of 13 residues. This chain's CDR3 is CASSSPGPYEQYF. The CDR3 DNA reads TGTGCCAGCAGCTCCCCGGGCCCCTACGAGCAGTACTTC.

This chain links TRBV5-1 with TRBJ1-2; TRBD1 matches 7 bases. CDR1 SGHRS and CDR2 YFSETQ come from the germline V gene. Losses at the gene ends were 0 bases for V and 5 bases for J; bases not matched to a gene: 7. The CDR3 contains 15 residues. Here the CDR3 DNA reads TGCGCCAGCAGCTTGGAACAGGGGAGACTTTATGGCTACACCTTC. Translation: CASSLEQGRLYGYTF.

The chain combines TRBV5-6 with TRBJ2-3; 12 nucleotides align to TRBD2. The CDR3 has 15 residues. Per germline, CDR1 SGHDT and CDR2 YYEEEE. Unmatched junction bases numbered 7, after V lost 3 bases and J lost 8 bases. This chain's CDR3 is CASSYRLAGAGTQYF. Here the CDR3 DNA reads TGTGCCAGCAGCTACCGACTAGCGGGAGCCGGTACGCAGTATTTT.

This chain joins TRBV5-1 and TRBJ1-1, with D unresolved. Trimming took 0 bases from V and 0 from J, leaving 9 bases between them. This CDR3 region has 15 residues. The V gene's germline CDR1 is SGHRS and CDR2 YFSETQ. The CDR3 DNA sequence: TGCGCCAGCAGCTTGGATCGCACCATGAACACTGAAGCTTTCTTT. Its protein is CASSLDRTMNTEAFF.

The chain carries TRBV5-4 and TRBJ2-7, with D tentatively TRBD2 (6 bases). The CDR3 has 17 residues. The V and J ends lost 0 bases and 0 bases respectively, with 16 bases between them. From germline, CDR1 is SGHNT and CDR2 YYREEE (reference sequence). CDR3 DNA sequence: TGTGCCAGCAGCTTGGGCATCGGGAGTCCCCTCTCCTACGAGCAGTACTTC. Its translation: CASSLGIGSPLSYEQYF. Looking up the rest from reference TRBV5-4 and TRBJ2-7 gives the full variable domain: ETGVTQSPTHLIKTRGQQVTLRCSSQSGHNTVSWYQQALGQGPQFIFQYYREEENGRGNFPPRFSGLQFPNYSSELNVNALELDDSALYLCASSLGIGSPLSYEQYFGPGTRLTVT.

The chain combines TRBV28 with TRBJ2-1; the D call may be TRBD1 or TRBD2 (6 bases each). This CDR3 region has 16 residues. Germline assignment: CDR1 MDHEN and CDR2 SYDVKM. Deletions cut 4 bases from V and 4 bases from J, with 17 bases between. The CDR3 loop is CASSSGGLAKYNEQFF. CDR3 nucleotides: TGTGCCAGCAGTTCTGGGGGGCTAGCGAAATACAATGAGCAGTTCTTC.

Many counts were recorded for this clone. The V gene is TRBV6-6, the J gene TRBJ1-5; TRBD1 is a possible D gene (5 bases). CDR1 and CDR2 from the germline V gene are MNHNY and SVGAGI (reference sequence). CDR3 length: 16 amino acids. Trimming took 4 bases from V and 4 from J, leaving 17 bases between them. CDR3 nucleotides: TGTGCCAGCAGTTTACAGGTTTCCGGTAAAAATCAGCCCCAGCATTTT. Translated, it gives CASSLQVSGKNQPQHF.

The rearrangement uses TRBV2 and TRBJ2-3, with 12 bases matching TRBD2. V lost 1 base to trimming and J lost 5 bases; unmatched junction nucleotides: 4. The CDR3 contains 16 residues. Looked up from germline, CDR1 is SNHLY and CDR2 is FYNNEI. The CDR3 region is CASSEGGLAGQDTQYF. CDR3 nucleotide sequence: TGTGCCAGCAGTGAAGGTGGACTAGCGGGACAAGATACGCAGTATTTT.

This rearrangement joins TRBV6-6 to TRBJ2-7; maybe TRBD2 (5 bases). The CDR3 spans 10 residues. From germline, CDR1 is MNHNY and CDR2 SVGAGI (reference sequence). V dropped 8 bases and J dropped 4 bases, with 6 bases sitting between them. CDR3 in DNA: TGTGCCAGCGGGGAGTACGAGCAGTACTTC. Amino acid sequence: CASGEYEQYF.

The chain couples TRBV9 to TRBJ2-7; TRBD2 might be the D (6 bases). V was trimmed by 0 bases and J by 3 bases, leaving 13 bases between them. The CDR3 consists of 15 residues. Germline CDR1 is SGDLS and CDR2 is YYNGEE. The CDR3 loop is CASSVATGDVYEQYF. CDR3 DNA sequence: TGTGCCAGCAGCGTAGCTACGGGAGACGTCTACGAGCAGTACTTC.

This chain connects TRBV9 to TRBJ1-1; the match to TRBD1 covers 12 bases. This CDR3 has 17 amino acids. The germline gives CDR1 SGDLS, CDR2 YYNGEE. V lost 3 bases to trimming and J lost 3 bases; unmatched junction nucleotides: 9. The CDR3: CASSARGQGAPDTEAFF. The CDR3 DNA sequence: TGTGCCAGCAGCGCGCGGGGACAGGGGGCGCCGGACACTGAAGCTTTCTTT.

The CDR3 protein is CAIIGQVYEQYF. CDR3 DNA: TGTGCCATTATCGGACAGGTCTACGAGCAGTACTTC. The gene calls are TRBV6-1 and TRBJ2-5; TRBD1 matches at 7 bases. The J call may be wrong; the DNA end is better matched by TRBJ2-7. CDR1 is MNHNS, CDR2 SASEGT, per germline. This CDR3 has 12 amino acids.

V gene TRBV6-5 combines with J gene TRBJ1-5, with D perhaps matching TRBD1 (6 bases). CDR1 MNHEY and CDR2 SVGAGI come from the germline V gene. CDR3 length equals 14 residues. V was shortened by 6 bases and J by 5 bases, with 14 bases between the two germline ends. CDR3 sequence reads: CASRPDRNDQPQHF. The CDR3 DNA is TGTGCCAGCAGACCTGACAGGAACGATCAGCCCCAGCATTTT.

The J gene is TRBJ2-5, the V gene TRBV14; no reliable D call. Germline lookup yields CDR1 SGHDN and CDR2 FVKESK. Between the trimmed V and J ends, which lost 1 base and 5 bases, there was a span of 5 bases. The CDR3 totals 12 residues. Written as DNA, the CDR3 is TGTGCCAGCAGCCAAGGTATGGAGACCCAGTACTTC. Residues: CASSQGMETQYF.

This rearrangement joins TRBV7-8 to TRBJ2-7; 7 bases are shared with TRBD2. Germline V gives CDR1 SGHVS, CDR2 FQNEAQ. This CDR3 has 14 residues. The trim removed 5 bases at V and 5 bases at J, leaving 9 bases unmatched. CDR3 in DNA: TGTGCCAGCAGCGCAAGGGAGGGTGTCCACGAGCAGTACTTC. It specifies CASSAREGVHEQYF.

The CDR3 DNA reads TGTGCCAGCAGCTCCCTGGCTAGCAGTTACGAGCAGTACTTC. Translation gives CASSSLASSYEQYF. V is TRBV11-2 and J is TRBJ2-7; maybe TRBD2 (5 bases). Germline values: CDR1 SGHAT, CDR2 FQNNGV. CDR3 length: 14 amino acids. V lost 4 bases to trimming and J lost 4 bases, with 14 bases between them.

This clone came up a few times. The chain couples TRBV7-2 to TRBJ2-7; tentatively, D is TRBD2 (7 bases). Deletions cut 2 bases from V and 3 bases from J, with 26 bases between. The V gene's germline CDR1 is SGHTA and CDR2 FQGNSA. This CDR3 spans 19 amino acids. CDR3: CASSLRGRGLAEGRYEQYF. The CDR3 bases are TGTGCCAGCAGCTTAAGAGGCCGGGGGCTAGCGGAGGGCCGCTACGAGCAGTACTTC.

CDR3 sequence: CASSLAGRGSPLHF. The CDR3 nucleotides read TGCGCCAGCAGCTTGGCAGGCAGGGGGTCACCCCTCCACTTT. This rearrangement joins TRBV5-1 to TRBJ1-6; the match to TRBD1 covers 7 bases. The CDR3 runs to 14 residues. CDR1 is SGHRS and CDR2 is YFSETQ in the germline V gene. V gave up 0 bases and J gave up 10 bases; unmatched junction bases: 4.

V gene TRBV25-1 combines with J gene TRBJ1-2; no firm D call. CDR1 and CDR2 (germline): MGHDK, SYGVNS. Trimming removed 3 bases at V and 8 bases at J, with 13 bases between. The CDR3 covers 13 residues. The CDR3 loop is CASSDLPLGGYTF. The CDR3 coding sequence is TGTGCCAGCAGTGACCTCCCATTGGGGGGCTACACCTTC.

This chain uses TRBV18 with TRBJ2-2; 7 bases align to TRBD1. Germline assignment: CDR1 KGHSH and CDR2 LQKENI. The CDR3 spans 16 residues. Trimming cost V 1 base and J 3 bases; bases outside gene matches: 5. Here the CDR3 DNA reads TGTGCCAGCTCACCACTTCTCGGGACAGACACCGGGGAGCTGTTTTTT. Protein sequence: CASSPLLGTDTGELFF.

The J gene is TRBJ2-4, the V gene TRBV10-3, with D uncertain. The CDR3 covers 12 residues. Germline loops: CDR1 ENHRY, CDR2 SYGVKD. The V end lost 8 bases, the J end lost 1 base, and 6 bases lay between the germline ends. The CDR3 reads CAIGSAKNIQYF. The CDR3 coding sequence is TGTGCCATCGGTTCTGCCAAAAACATTCAGTACTTC.

The chain recombines TRBV28 with TRBJ2-3, with 11 bases that match TRBD2. CDR3 length: 18 residues. CDR1 is MDHEN and CDR2 is SYDVKM in the germline V gene. V was clipped by 2 bases and J by 3 bases; unmatched bases: 10. The CDR3 loop is CASSLGLAGGKQTDTQYF. The CDR3 region has the DNA TGTGCCAGCAGTTTAGGCCTAGCGGGAGGAAAACAAACAGATACGCAGTATTTT. The full variable domain, with the rest looked up from reference TRBV28 and TRBJ2-3, is DVKVTQSSRYLVKRTGEKVFLECVQDMDHENMFWYRQDPGLGLRLIYFSYDVKMKEKGDIPEGYSVSREKKERFSLILESASTNQTSMYLCASSLGLAGGKQTDTQYFGPGTRLTVL.

V usage is TRBV7-2 and J usage is TRBJ2-1, with 10 bases lining up with TRBD2. V shed 8 bases, J shed 6 bases, and the junction held 10 bases outside the gene matches. Looked up from germline, CDR1 is SGHTA and CDR2 is FQGNSA. CDR3 length equals 15 residues. The DNA for the CDR3 is TGTGCCAGCCGCTCAACTAGCGGGGCCGTCAATGAGCAGTTCTTC. As protein: CASRSTSGAVNEQFF.

This chain joins TRBV10-3 and TRBJ1-5; D might be TRBD1 (6 bases). Germline values: CDR1 ENHRY, CDR2 SYGVKD. The CDR3 runs 14 residues. V lost 8 bases, J lost 1 base, and 12 bases lay in between. The CDR3 sequence is CAISKGGSNQPQHF. CDR3 sequence (DNA): TGTGCCATCTCTAAGGGGGGAAGCAATCAGCCCCAGCATTTT.